This T cell receptor (beta chain) derives from a study of cytotoxic CD8 clonotypes in ibrutinib-treated CLL. Using immunoSEQ multiplex PCR, the repertoire was profiled, and TCRdb retains in-frame clones only, with some absent. The sample contains 65,000 to 85,000 clones, roughly 85% of which appear only once. The CDR3 loop spans 11 amino acids. Trimming shortened V by 4 bases and J by 16 bases, and 17 bases separated the two germline ends. The germline CDR1 and CDR2 sequences are GTSNPN and SVGIG (reference sequence). Whole-study results and caveats: Clonality climbed at ibrutinib response, then dropped toward baseline at progression.

Concerning this clone: Its target is not known.

The chain has TRBV30 and TRBJ2-4, with D perhaps being TRBD1 or TRBD2 (6 bases each). The source is a human donor with chronic lymphocytic leukemia. The sequenced sample was PBMCs, obtained after 24 months of ibrutinib treatment. The CDR3 protein is CAWKVGGSSYF. Here the CDR3 DNA reads TGTGCCTGGAAGGTAGGGGGGTCGTCATACTTC.